Listed below are T cell receptor beta chains from one sample, sequenced in a study of T cell responses to AZD1222 COVID-19 vaccine. Sequenced by immunoSEQ multiplex PCR; TCRdb stores in-frame clones only, minus some. Of roughly 92,000 clones listed, around 90% are singletons. The source was peripheral blood, collected on day 0 of AZD1222 vaccination. These receptors came from an adult in good health. CDR3s include the opening cysteine and the closing phenylalanine or tryptophan. The order of the fields is J gene, V gene, clone size, D gene, CDR3 DNA, CDR3 protein. A D gene is named only where the DNA matches it firmly. Not all rows give a size; the values are once, few, many and, for expanded clones, a class.

j_gene: TRBJ1-1
v_gene: TRBV13
abundance: -
d_gene: -
CDR3nt: TGTGCCAGCAGCTTAGGCCTTTTTTCTAACACTGAAGCTTTCTTT
CDR3aa: CASSLGLFSNTEAFF

j_gene: TRBJ2-7
v_gene: TRBV7-9
abundance: -
d_gene: -
CDR3nt: TGTGCCAGCAGCTTAGCAGTCTCCTACGAGCAGTACTTC
CDR3aa: CASSLAVSYEQYF

j_gene: TRBJ2-3
v_gene: TRBV6-4
abundance: -
d_gene: -
CDR3nt: TGTGCCAGCAGTGGGGCAGGTACAGATACGCAGTATTTT
CDR3aa: CASSGAGTDTQYF

j_gene: TRBJ2-7
v_gene: TRBV6-2/TRBV6-3
abundance: once
d_gene: TRBD1
CDR3nt: TGTGCCAGCAGTTACAGACAGGGGGCTTACGAGCAGTACTTC
CDR3aa: CASSYRQGAYEQYF

j_gene: TRBJ1-2
v_gene: TRBV5-1
abundance: -
d_gene: -
CDR3nt: TGCGCCAGCAGAATTTCACAGGGTACAAACTATGGCTACACCTTC
CDR3aa: CASRISQGTNYGYTF

j_gene: TRBJ1-1
v_gene: TRBV6-6
abundance: few
d_gene: -
CDR3nt: TGTGCCAGCAGTTACGCAGTGGTGGGTGAAGCTTTCTTT
CDR3aa: CASSYAVVGEAFF

j_gene: TRBJ2-7
v_gene: TRBV7-8
abundance: -
d_gene: TRBD1
CDR3nt: TGTGCCAGCAGCTTCCAGGACAGGGAAAAGCAGTACTTC
CDR3aa: CASSFQDREKQYF

j_gene: TRBJ2-2
v_gene: TRBV7-3
abundance: -
d_gene: -
CDR3nt: TGTGCCAGCAGCTTAACGGCGAAAGGGCTCCACACCGGGGAGCTGTTTTTT
CDR3aa: CASSLTAKGLHTGELFF

j_gene: TRBJ1-5
v_gene: TRBV7-7
abundance: -
d_gene: -
CDR3nt: TGTGCTAGCAGCTTAGGGCCAGATCAGCCCCAGCATTTT
CDR3aa: CASSLGPDQPQHF

j_gene: TRBJ1-4
v_gene: TRBV11-2
abundance: -
d_gene: TRBD1
CDR3nt: TGTGCCAGCACAGGGGGCCGGAAACTGTTTTTT
CDR3aa: CASTGGRKLFF

j_gene: TRBJ2-5
v_gene: TRBV5-5
abundance: -
d_gene: TRBD1
CDR3nt: TGTGCCAGCAGCTCGGACAGGGGGACGCGTGGGGAGACCCAGTACTTC
CDR3aa: CASSSDRGTRGETQYF

j_gene: TRBJ1-1
v_gene: TRBV4-1
abundance: -
d_gene: TRBD1
CDR3nt: TGCGCCAGCAGCCAAGATGGACAGGTGAACACTGAAGCTTTCTTT
CDR3aa: CASSQDGQVNTEAFF

j_gene: TRBJ2-3
v_gene: TRBV7-9
abundance: -
d_gene: -
CDR3nt: TGTGCCAGCAGCGGCAGAGGACAGCCTATTAGCACAGATACGCAGTATTTT
CDR3aa: CASSGRGQPISTDTQYF

j_gene: TRBJ1-3
v_gene: TRBV6-5
abundance: -
d_gene: -
CDR3nt: TGTGCCAGCAGTTACCATTATAAGAGCTCTGGAAACACCATATATTTT
CDR3aa: CASSYHYKSSGNTIYF

j_gene: TRBJ1-6
v_gene: TRBV9
abundance: -
d_gene: TRBD1
CDR3nt: TGTGCCAGCAGCACTACAGGGGGACGTTCACCCCTCCACTTT
CDR3aa: CASSTTGGRSPLHF

j_gene: TRBJ2-4
v_gene: TRBV18
abundance: -
d_gene: -
CDR3nt: TGTGCCAGCTCACCCCGGGCGCAAAGCTTTCTAAGGCTGGCCAAAAACATTCAGTACTTC
CDR3aa: CASSPRAQSFLRLAKNIQYF

j_gene: TRBJ2-1
v_gene: TRBV7-7
abundance: -
d_gene: TRBD2
CDR3nt: TGTGCTAGCAGCCCCGGGAGGGACTCCTACAATGAGCAGTTCTTC
CDR3aa: CASSPGRDSYNEQFF

j_gene: TRBJ2-7
v_gene: TRBV6-5
abundance: -
d_gene: TRBD1
CDR3nt: TGTGCCATAGACAGGGGCATTTACGAGCAGTACTTC
CDR3aa: CAIDRGIYEQYF

j_gene: TRBJ1-1
v_gene: TRBV6-2/TRBV6-3
abundance: -
d_gene: -
CDR3nt: TGTGCCAGCAGTTGGAAGGGAGGGACTGAAGCTTTCTTT
CDR3aa: CASSWKGGTEAFF

j_gene: TRBJ1-1
v_gene: TRBV19
abundance: -
d_gene: -
CDR3nt: TGTGCCAGTAGCTTAGAAGGGAGGACTGAAGCTTTCTTT
CDR3aa: CASSLEGRTEAFF

j_gene: TRBJ1-6
v_gene: TRBV23-1
abundance: -
d_gene: -
CDR3nt: TGCGCCAGCCCAAAAAGAGGCCGCTCCTATAATTCACCCCTCCACTTT
CDR3aa: CASPKRGRSYNSPLHF

j_gene: TRBJ1-2
v_gene: TRBV19
abundance: -
d_gene: TRBD1
CDR3nt: TGTGCCAGTAGTATAGCCGCGTCCACAGGGGATGGCTACACCTTC
CDR3aa: CASSIAASTGDGYTF

j_gene: TRBJ2-5
v_gene: TRBV27
abundance: -
d_gene: TRBD2
CDR3nt: TGTGCCAGCAGATCAAACAAACTAGCGGGGAACCCCCAAGAGACCCAGTACTTC
CDR3aa: CASRSNKLAGNPQETQYF

j_gene: TRBJ2-5
v_gene: TRBV3-1/TRBV3-2
abundance: -
d_gene: -
CDR3nt: TGTGCCAGCAGCCAAACGACAGGTGAGGGAGAGACCCAGTACTTC
CDR3aa: CASSQTTGEGETQYF

j_gene: TRBJ2-1
v_gene: TRBV4-3
abundance: once
d_gene: TRBD2
CDR3nt: TGCGCCAGCAGCCAAGAGGGCAGCGGGGTCGATGAGCAGTTCTTC
CDR3aa: CASSQEGSGVDEQFF

j_gene: TRBJ1-2
v_gene: TRBV12-3/TRBV12-4
abundance: -
d_gene: -
CDR3nt: TGTGCCAGCAGCCCCGGGCCAGCTCCCGGCTACACCTTC
CDR3aa: CASSPGPAPGYTF

j_gene: TRBJ2-1
v_gene: TRBV28
abundance: -
d_gene: -
CDR3nt: TGTGCCAGCAGTTTATGGGTCGATGAGCAGTTCTTC
CDR3aa: CASSLWVDEQFF

j_gene: TRBJ1-1
v_gene: TRBV30
abundance: -
d_gene: TRBD1
CDR3nt: TGTGCCTGGAGTGACACAGGGGGCTGGGGCACTGAAGCTTTCTTT
CDR3aa: CAWSDTGGWGTEAFF

j_gene: TRBJ1-4
v_gene: TRBV4-1
abundance: once
d_gene: -
CDR3nt: TGCGCCAGCAGCCAAGACAGGGTAGGGGAAAAACTGTTTTTT
CDR3aa: CASSQDRVGEKLFF

j_gene: TRBJ1-1
v_gene: TRBV6-1
abundance: -
d_gene: -
CDR3nt: TGTGCCAGCAGTGAATCGGGGTTCACTGAAGCTTTCTTT
CDR3aa: CASSESGFTEAFF

j_gene: TRBJ1-2
v_gene: TRBV19
abundance: few
d_gene: -
CDR3nt: TGTGCCAGTAGTATTGAGAGACGGGGCTACACCTTC
CDR3aa: CASSIERRGYTF

j_gene: TRBJ2-1
v_gene: TRBV5-1
abundance: -
d_gene: TRBD2
CDR3nt: TGCGCCAGCAGCTTACTAGCGTCGTCCTACAATGAGCAGTTCTTC
CDR3aa: CASSLLASSYNEQFF

j_gene: TRBJ2-7
v_gene: TRBV7-9
abundance: -
d_gene: -
CDR3nt: TGTGCCAGCAGCCTAACAGGGAGCGAGCAGTACTTC
CDR3aa: CASSLTGSEQYF

j_gene: TRBJ2-1
v_gene: TRBV7-2
abundance: once
d_gene: TRBD2
CDR3nt: TGTGCCAGCCTTCCCCCCGGCCTAGCGGGGGGGAATGAGCAGTTCTTC
CDR3aa: CASLPPGLAGGNEQFF

j_gene: TRBJ1-2
v_gene: TRBV18
abundance: -
d_gene: -
CDR3nt: TGTGCCAGCTCACTGGCAGACTATGGCTACACCTTC
CDR3aa: CASSLADYGYTF

j_gene: TRBJ2-7
v_gene: TRBV12-3/TRBV12-4
abundance: once
d_gene: -
CDR3nt: TGTGCCAGCAGTTTTGGATGGGAGCAGTACTTC
CDR3aa: CASSFGWEQYF

j_gene: TRBJ2-2
v_gene: TRBV7-9
abundance: -
d_gene: -
CDR3nt: TGTGCCAGCAGCCCATCCTCGGACATACTTGGCGTCGGGGAGCTGTTTTTT
CDR3aa: CASSPSSDILGVGELFF

j_gene: TRBJ2-3
v_gene: TRBV7-6
abundance: -
d_gene: TRBD2
CDR3nt: TGTGCCAGCAGCCGCAGGGGTAGCGGGGGGGCCTTAAGCACAGATACGCAGTATTTT
CDR3aa: CASSRRGSGGALSTDTQYF

j_gene: TRBJ1-6
v_gene: TRBV7-9
abundance: few
d_gene: -
CDR3nt: TGTGCCAGCAGCCAAGGGGCTGGGTTTTATAATTCACCCCTCCACTTT
CDR3aa: CASSQGAGFYNSPLHF

j_gene: TRBJ2-7
v_gene: TRBV6-5
abundance: once
d_gene: -
CDR3nt: TGTGCCAGCTCAAGGCTGGGGCTCGGCGAGCAGTACTTC
CDR3aa: CASSRLGLGEQYF

j_gene: TRBJ2-2
v_gene: TRBV28
abundance: -
d_gene: -
CDR3nt: TGTGCCAGCTCCAGGGTATGGGCTAGGTCGCCCACCGGGGAGCTGTTTTTT
CDR3aa: CASSRVWARSPTGELFF

j_gene: TRBJ2-5
v_gene: TRBV6-6
abundance: -
d_gene: TRBD2
CDR3nt: TGTGCCAGCGCACCTTTAGCGGGCCAGTCTGGGACCCAGTACTTC
CDR3aa: CASAPLAGQSGTQYF

j_gene: TRBJ2-1
v_gene: TRBV19
abundance: once
d_gene: -
CDR3nt: TGTGCCACCTACCAGCCGGGGGAAAAAATATCCTACAATGAGCAGTTCTTC
CDR3aa: CATYQPGEKISYNEQFF

j_gene: TRBJ2-3
v_gene: TRBV15
abundance: few
d_gene: -
CDR3nt: TGTGCCACCAGCAATGGGCTGGGTACGGCAGATACGCAGTATTTT
CDR3aa: CATSNGLGTADTQYF

j_gene: TRBJ2-5
v_gene: TRBV27
abundance: -
d_gene: TRBD2
CDR3nt: TGTGCCAGCAGTGGGACTAGCGGGGAGACCCAGTACTTC
CDR3aa: CASSGTSGETQYF

j_gene: TRBJ2-6
v_gene: TRBV11-2
abundance: -
d_gene: -
CDR3nt: TGTGCCAGCAGCTTAGGGGGGTTAGGGGCCAACGTCCTGACTTTC
CDR3aa: CASSLGGLGANVLTF

j_gene: TRBJ2-5
v_gene: TRBV7-2
abundance: -
d_gene: -
CDR3nt: TGTGCCAGCAGCTTATACCAAGAGACCCAGTACTTC
CDR3aa: CASSLYQETQYF

j_gene: TRBJ2-7
v_gene: TRBV11-2
abundance: once
d_gene: -
CDR3nt: TGTGCCAGCAGACCTTCCGGGCAGGGAGAGTACTTC
CDR3aa: CASRPSGQGEYF